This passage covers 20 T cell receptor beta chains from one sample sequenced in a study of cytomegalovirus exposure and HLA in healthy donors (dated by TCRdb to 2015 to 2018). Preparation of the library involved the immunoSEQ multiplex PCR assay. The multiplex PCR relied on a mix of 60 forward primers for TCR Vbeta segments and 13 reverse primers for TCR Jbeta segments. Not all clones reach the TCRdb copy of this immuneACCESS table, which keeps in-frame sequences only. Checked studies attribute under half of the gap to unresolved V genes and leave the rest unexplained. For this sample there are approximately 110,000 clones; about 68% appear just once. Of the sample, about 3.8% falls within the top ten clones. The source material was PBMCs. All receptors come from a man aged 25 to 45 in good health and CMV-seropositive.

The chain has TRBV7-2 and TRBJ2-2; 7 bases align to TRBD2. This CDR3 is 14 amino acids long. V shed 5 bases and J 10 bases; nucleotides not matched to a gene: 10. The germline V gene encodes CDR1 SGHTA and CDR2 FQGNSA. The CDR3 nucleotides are TGTGCCAGCAGCCCCGGGGGGTTTTTGGAGGAGCTGTTTTTT. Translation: CASSPGGFLEELFF.

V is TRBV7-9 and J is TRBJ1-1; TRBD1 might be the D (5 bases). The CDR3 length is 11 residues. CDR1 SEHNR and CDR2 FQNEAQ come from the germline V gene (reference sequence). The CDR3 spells CSTTKGTEAFF. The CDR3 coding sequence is TGTTCCACCACCAAGGGGACTGAAGCTTTCTTT.

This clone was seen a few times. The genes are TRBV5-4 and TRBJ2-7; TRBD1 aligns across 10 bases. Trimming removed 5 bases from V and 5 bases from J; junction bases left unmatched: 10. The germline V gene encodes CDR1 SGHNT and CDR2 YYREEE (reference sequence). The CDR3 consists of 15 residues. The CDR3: CASSQGTGEWNEQYF. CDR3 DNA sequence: TGTGCCAGCAGTCAAGGGACAGGGGAGTGGAACGAGCAGTACTTC.

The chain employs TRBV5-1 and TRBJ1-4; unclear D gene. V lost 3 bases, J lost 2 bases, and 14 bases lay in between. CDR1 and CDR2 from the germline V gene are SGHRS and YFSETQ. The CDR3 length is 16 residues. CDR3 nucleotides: TGCGCCAGCAGCTCCGGGTCGTTAGTCACTAATGAAAAACTGTTTTTT. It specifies CASSSGSLVTNEKLFF.

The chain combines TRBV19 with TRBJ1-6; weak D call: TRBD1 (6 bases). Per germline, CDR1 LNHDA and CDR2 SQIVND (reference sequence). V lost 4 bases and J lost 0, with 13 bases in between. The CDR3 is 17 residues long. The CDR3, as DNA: TGTGCCAGTAGTAAGGACAGCCGGAGCTCCTATAATTCACCCCTCCACTTT. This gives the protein CASSKDSRSSYNSPLHF.

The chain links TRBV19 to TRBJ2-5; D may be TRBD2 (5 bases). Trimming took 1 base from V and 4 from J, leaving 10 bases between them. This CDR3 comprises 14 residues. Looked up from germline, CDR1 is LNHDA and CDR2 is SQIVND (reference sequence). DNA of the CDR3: TGTGCCAGTAGTATAGGAGGGATGGGAGAGACCCAGTACTTC. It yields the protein CASSIGGMGETQYF.

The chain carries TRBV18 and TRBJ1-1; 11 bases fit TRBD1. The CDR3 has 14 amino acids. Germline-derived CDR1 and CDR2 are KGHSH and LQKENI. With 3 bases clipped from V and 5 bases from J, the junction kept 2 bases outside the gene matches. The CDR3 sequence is CASSPDRGRTEAFF. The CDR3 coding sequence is TGTGCCAGCTCACCGGACAGGGGGCGGACTGAAGCTTTCTTT.

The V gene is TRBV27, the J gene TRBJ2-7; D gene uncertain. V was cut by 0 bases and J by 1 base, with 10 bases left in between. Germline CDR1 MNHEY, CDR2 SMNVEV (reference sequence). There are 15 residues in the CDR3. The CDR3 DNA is TGTGCCAGCAGTTTATCCCCAGACGGGTCCTACGAGCAGTACTTC. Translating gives CASSLSPDGSYEQYF.

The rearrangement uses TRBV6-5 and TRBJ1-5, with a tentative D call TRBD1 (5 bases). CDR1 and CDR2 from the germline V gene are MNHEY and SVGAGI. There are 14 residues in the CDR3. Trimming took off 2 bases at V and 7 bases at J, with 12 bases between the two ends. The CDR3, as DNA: TGTGCCAGCAGTTACGATGGGAGGGGACAGCCCCAGCATTTT. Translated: CASSYDGRGQPQHF.

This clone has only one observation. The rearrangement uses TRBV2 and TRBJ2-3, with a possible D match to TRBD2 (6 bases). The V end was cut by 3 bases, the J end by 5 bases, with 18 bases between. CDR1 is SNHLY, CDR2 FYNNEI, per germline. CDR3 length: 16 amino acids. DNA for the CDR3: TGTGCCAGCAGTGATATCGGGGACTGGGTGTTAGATACGCAGTATTTT. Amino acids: CASSDIGDWVLDTQYF.

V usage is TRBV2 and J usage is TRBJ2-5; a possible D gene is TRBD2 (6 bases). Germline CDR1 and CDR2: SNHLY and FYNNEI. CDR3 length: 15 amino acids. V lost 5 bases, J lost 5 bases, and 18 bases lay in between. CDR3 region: CASSPARGGVETQYF. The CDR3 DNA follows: TGTGCCAGCAGTCCGGCAAGGGGCGGGGTTGAGACCCAGTACTTC.

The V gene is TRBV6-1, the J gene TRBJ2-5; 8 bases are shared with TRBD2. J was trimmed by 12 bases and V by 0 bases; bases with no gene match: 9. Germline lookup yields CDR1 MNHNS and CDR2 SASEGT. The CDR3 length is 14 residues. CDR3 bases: TGTGCCAGCAGTGAAGCGCTTCTGGGACTAGGGGAGTACTTC. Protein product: CASSEALLGLGEYF.

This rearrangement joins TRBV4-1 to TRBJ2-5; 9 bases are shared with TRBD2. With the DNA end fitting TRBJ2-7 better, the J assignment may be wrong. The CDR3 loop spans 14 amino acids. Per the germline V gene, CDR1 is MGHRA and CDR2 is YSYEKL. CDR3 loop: CASSQGTSAVEQYF. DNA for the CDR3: TGCGCCAGCAGCCAAGGGACTAGCGCGGTCGAGCAGTACTTC.

CDR3 coding DNA: TGTGCCAGCAGCTCCATAGCCTCTGGGGCCAACGTCCTGACTTTC. It specifies CASSSIASGANVLTF. The rearrangement links TRBV5-4 to TRBJ2-6; no clear D. Germline assignment: CDR1 SGHNT and CDR2 YYREEE (reference sequence). The CDR3 consists of 15 residues. Trimming took 3 bases from V and 0 from J, leaving 7 bases between them. Drawing the rest from reference TRBV5-4 and TRBJ2-6, the complete variable domain is ETGVTQSPTHLIKTRGQQVTLRCSSQSGHNTVSWYQQALGQGPQFIFQYYREEENGRGNFPPRFSGLQFPNYSSELNVNALELDDSALYLCASSSIASGANVLTFGAGSRLTVL.

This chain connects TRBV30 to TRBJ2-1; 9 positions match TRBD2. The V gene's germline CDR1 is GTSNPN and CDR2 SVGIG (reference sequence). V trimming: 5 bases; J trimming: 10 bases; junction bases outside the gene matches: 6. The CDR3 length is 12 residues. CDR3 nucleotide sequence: TGTGCCTGGGGGAGCGGGGGGTCCGAGCAGTTCTTC. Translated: CAWGSGGSEQFF.

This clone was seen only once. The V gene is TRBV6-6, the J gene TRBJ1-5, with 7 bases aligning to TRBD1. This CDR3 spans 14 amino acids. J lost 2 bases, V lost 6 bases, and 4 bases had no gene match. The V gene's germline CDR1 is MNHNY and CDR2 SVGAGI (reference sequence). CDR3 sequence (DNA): TGTGCCAGCAGCTCAGACAGGGGCAATCAGCCCCAGCATTTT. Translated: CASSSDRGNQPQHF.

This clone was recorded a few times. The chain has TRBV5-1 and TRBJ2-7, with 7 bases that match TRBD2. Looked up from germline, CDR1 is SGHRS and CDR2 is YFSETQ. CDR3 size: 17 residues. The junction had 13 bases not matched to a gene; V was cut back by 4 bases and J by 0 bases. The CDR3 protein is CASSPRLRGESSYEQYF. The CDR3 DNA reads TGCGCCAGCAGCCCGCGTCTTCGGGGGGAGAGCTCCTACGAGCAGTACTTC.

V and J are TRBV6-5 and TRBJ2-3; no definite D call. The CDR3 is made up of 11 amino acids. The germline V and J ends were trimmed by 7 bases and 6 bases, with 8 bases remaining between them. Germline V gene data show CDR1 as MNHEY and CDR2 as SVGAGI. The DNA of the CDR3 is TGTGCCAGCACAGAGAGGGATACGCAGTATTTT. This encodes CASTERDTQYF.

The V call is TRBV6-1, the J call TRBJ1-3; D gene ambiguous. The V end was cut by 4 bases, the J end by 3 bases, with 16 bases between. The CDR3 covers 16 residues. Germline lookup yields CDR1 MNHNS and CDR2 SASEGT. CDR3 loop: CASSAGGGEDGNTIYF. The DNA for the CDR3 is TGTGCCAGCAGTGCTGGAGGCGGAGAAGATGGAAACACCATATATTTT.

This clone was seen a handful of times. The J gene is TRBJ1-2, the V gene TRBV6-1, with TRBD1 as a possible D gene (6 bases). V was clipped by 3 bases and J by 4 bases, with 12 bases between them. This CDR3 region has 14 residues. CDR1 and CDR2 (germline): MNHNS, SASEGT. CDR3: CASSDRGIPYGYTF. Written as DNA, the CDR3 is TGTGCCAGCAGTGATAGGGGGATTCCCTATGGCTACACCTTC.